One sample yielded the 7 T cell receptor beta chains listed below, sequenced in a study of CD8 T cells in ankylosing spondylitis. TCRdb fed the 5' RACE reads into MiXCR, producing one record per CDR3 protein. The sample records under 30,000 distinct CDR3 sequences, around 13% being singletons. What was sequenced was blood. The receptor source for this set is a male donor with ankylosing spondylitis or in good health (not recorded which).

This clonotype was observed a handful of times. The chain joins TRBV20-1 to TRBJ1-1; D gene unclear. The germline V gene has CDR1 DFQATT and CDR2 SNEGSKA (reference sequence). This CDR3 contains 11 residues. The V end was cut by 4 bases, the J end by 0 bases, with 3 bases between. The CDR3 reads CSAKLNTEAFF. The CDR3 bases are TGCAGTGCTAAGTTGAACACTGAAGCTTTCTTT.

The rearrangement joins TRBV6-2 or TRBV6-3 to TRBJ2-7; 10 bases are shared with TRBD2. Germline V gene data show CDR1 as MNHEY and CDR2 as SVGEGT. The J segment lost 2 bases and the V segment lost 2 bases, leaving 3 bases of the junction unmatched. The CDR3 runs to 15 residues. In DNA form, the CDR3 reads TGTGCCAGCAGTTACGGGCTAGCGGGGGCCTACGAGCAGTACTTC. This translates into CASSYGLAGAYEQYF.

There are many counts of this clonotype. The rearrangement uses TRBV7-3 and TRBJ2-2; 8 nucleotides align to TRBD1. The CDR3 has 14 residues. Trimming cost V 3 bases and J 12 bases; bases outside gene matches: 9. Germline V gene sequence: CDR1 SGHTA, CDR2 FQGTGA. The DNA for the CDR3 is TGTGCCAGCAGCTTCCGACAGGGGTTGGGAAAGCTGTTTTTT. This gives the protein CASSFRQGLGKLFF.

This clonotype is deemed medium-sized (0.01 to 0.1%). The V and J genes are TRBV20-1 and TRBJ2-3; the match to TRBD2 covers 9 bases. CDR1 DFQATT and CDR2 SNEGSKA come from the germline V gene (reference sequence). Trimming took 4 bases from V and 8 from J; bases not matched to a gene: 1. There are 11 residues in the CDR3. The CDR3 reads CSATLAGTQYF. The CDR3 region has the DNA TGCAGTGCTACACTAGCGGGTACGCAGTATTTT.

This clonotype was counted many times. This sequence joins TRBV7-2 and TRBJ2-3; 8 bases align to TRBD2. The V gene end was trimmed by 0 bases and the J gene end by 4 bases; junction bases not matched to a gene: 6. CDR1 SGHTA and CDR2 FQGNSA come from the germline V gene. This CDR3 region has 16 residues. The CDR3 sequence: CASSLASGDESDTQYF. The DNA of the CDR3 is TGTGCCAGCAGCTTAGCTAGCGGGGATGAATCAGATACGCAGTATTTT.

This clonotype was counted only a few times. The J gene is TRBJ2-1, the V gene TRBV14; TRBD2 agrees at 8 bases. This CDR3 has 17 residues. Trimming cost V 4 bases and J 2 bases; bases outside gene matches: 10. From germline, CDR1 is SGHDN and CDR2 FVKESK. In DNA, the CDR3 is TGTGCCAGCAGCCCCTTCCGGGAGCGGGGGACCTACAATGAGCAGTTCTTC. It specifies CASSPFRERGTYNEQFF.

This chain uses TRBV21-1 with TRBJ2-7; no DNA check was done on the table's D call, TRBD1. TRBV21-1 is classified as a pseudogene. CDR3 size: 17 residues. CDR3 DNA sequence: TGTGCCAGCAGCAAATCCCCCGGGGTCTGCGAACACTACGAGCAGTACGTC. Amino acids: CASSKSPGVCEHYEQYV.